The entry that follows covers one T cell receptor (beta chain) sequence. The data were taken from a study of response to subunit inactivated influenza vaccine. The V gene lost 4 bases and the J gene lost 4 bases, with 10 bases spanning the gap. CDR1 MNHEY and CDR2 SMNVEV come from the germline V gene (reference sequence). The CDR3 loop spans 14 amino acids. TCRdb used MiXCR to reprocess the RT-PCR reads, holding one entry per CDR3 protein. The sample includes about 650,000 distinct CDR3 sequences, approximately 14% of them seen just once. This TCR was sampled from a man between 45 and 60 years old who received an inactivated influenza vaccine. The source was PBMCs from blood, collected 11 to 12 days after vaccination. This chain joins TRBV27 and TRBJ2-2; D is unresolved. CDR3 residues: CASSYGVFTGELFF. As DNA, the CDR3 is TGTGCCAGCAGTTATGGGGTATTCACCGGGGAGCTGTTTTTT.